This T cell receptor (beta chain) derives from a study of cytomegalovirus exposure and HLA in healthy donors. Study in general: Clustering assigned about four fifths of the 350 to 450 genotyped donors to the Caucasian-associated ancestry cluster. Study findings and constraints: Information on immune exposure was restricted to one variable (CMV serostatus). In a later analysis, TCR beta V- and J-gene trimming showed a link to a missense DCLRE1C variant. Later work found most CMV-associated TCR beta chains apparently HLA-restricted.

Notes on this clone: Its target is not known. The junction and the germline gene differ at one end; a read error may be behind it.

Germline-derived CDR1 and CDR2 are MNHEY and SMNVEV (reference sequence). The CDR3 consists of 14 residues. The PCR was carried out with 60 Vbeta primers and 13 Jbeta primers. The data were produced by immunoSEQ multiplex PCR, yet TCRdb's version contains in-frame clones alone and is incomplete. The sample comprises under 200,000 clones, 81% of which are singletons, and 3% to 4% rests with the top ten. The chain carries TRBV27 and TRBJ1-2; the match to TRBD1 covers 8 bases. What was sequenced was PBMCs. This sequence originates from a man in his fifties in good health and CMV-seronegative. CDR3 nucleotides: TGTGCCAGCACCAAACTCCCCGGGACAGGCTCATTAGCCTTC. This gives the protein CASTKLPGTGSLAF.